This T cell receptor beta chain was recorded in a study of blood T cell repertoires in COVID-19. Background on the study: PBMCs, B-cell-depleted T cells, or T cells were the source of the cDNA or gDNA that made up the material.

This clone was observed a handful of times. Per the original data handling: Reference gene primers were amplified, and this amplification served to estimate nucleated cell counts. Measured with immunoSEQ multiplex PCR; TCRdb has only the in-frame clones, and not every one. V, J and clone size are taken as reported in that table, and D and trimming were inferred from the DNA itself. The sample has approximately 170,000 clones; under 80% are singletons. V lost 6 bases to trimming and J lost 1 base, with 7 bases between them. The germline CDR1 and CDR2 sequences are MDHEN and SYDVKM. The CDR3 runs 13 residues.

V usage is TRBV28 and J usage is TRBJ1-5; D is ambiguous. The TCR was taken from a woman older than 75 with acute or convalescent COVID-19. Input material: peripheral blood. For the CDR3, the DNA is TGTGCCAGCAGAGGAGGGAGCAATCAGCCCCAGCATTTT. Translation gives CASRGGSNQPQHF.